This TCR beta chain was observed in a study of CD8 T cells in ankylosing spondylitis. Findings of the study overall: Clones that were linked to disease were CD8+ and were relatively rare in peripheral blood. One TCR beta motif, made up of roughly eight highly homologous variants, appeared characteristic of ankylosing spondylitis blood. Earlier literature documents some of the motif variants in reactive arthritis synovial fluid and blood.

The table lists this clonotype with many counts. The target antigen is unknown. One entry per CDR3 protein, called by TCRdb with MiXCR from the 5' RACE reads. Of fewer than 550,000 distinct CDR3 sequences in the sample, about 5.4% are singletons; the top ten hold 3% to 4.5%. CDR3 length: 15 residues. V lost 5 bases to trimming and J lost 3 bases; unmatched junction nucleotides: 5. Looked up from germline, CDR1 is SEHNR and CDR2 is FQNEAQ (reference sequence). Sequenced input: blood, either unsorted or a sorted T cell fraction (not recorded which). This sequence originates from a male donor with ankylosing spondylitis. The chain combines TRBV7-9 with TRBJ2-2, with 8 nucleotides matching TRBD1. The CDR3 DNA reads TGTGCCAGCAGCCGCGCGGACAGGGACACCGGGGAGCTGTTTTTT. Encoded protein: CASSRADRDTGELFF.